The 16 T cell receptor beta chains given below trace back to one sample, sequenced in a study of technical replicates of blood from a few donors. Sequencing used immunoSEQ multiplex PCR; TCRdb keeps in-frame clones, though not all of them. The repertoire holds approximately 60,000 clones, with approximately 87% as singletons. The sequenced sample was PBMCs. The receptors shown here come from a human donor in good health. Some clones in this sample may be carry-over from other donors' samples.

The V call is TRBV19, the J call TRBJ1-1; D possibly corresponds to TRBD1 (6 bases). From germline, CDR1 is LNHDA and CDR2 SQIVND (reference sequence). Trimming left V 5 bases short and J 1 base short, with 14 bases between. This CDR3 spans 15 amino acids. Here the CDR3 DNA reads TGTGCCAGTAGTTCCTACAGGGATAGGAACACTGAAGCTTTCTTT. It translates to CASSSYRDRNTEAFF.

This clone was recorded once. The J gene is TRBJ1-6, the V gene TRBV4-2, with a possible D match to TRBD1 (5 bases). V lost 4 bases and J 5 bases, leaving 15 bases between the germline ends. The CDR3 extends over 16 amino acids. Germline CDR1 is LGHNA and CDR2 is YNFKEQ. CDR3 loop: CASSLLGEGDNSPLHF. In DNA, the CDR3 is TGTGCCAGCAGCCTCCTGGGGGAGGGTGATAATTCACCCCTCCACTTT.

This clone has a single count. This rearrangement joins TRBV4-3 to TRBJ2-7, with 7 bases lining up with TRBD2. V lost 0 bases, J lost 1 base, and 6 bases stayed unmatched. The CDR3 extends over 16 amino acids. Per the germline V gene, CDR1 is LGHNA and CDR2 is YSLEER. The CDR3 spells CASSQEGGGLSYEQYF. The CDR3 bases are TGCGCCAGCAGCCAAGAAGGCGGGGGTTTATCCTACGAGCAGTACTTC.

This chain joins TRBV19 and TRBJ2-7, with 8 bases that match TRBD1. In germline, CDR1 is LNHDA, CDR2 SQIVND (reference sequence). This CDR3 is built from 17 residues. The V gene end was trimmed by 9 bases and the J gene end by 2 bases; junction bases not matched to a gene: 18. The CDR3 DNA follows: TGTGCCAGCAGACCTACCAGGGGGCATGGGGGCCCCTACGAGCAGTACTTC. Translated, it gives CASRPTRGHGGPYEQYF. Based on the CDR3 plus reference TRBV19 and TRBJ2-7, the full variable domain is DGGITQSPKYLFRKEGQNVTLSCEQNLNHDAMYWYRQDPGQGLRLIYYSQIVNDFQKGDIAEGYSVSREKKESFPLTVTSAQKNPTAFYLCASRPTRGHGGPYEQYFGPGTRLTVT.

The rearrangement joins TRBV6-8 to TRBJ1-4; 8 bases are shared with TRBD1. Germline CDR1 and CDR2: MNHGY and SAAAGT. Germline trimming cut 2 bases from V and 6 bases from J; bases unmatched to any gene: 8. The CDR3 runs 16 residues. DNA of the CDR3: TGTGCCAGCAGTTACCGGCAGGGGGCGTTTTATGAAAAACTGTTTTTT. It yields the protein CASSYRQGAFYEKLFF.

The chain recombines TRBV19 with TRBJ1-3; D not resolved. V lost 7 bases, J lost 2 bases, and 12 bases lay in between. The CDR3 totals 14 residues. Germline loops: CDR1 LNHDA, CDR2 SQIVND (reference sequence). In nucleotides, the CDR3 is TGTGCCAGTATCCCCACAGCTACTGGAAACACCATATATTTT. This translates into CASIPTATGNTIYF.

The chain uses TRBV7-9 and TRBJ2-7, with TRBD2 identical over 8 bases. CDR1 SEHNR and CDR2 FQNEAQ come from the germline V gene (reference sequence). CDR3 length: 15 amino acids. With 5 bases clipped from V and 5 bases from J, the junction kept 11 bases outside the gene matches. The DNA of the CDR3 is TGTGCCAGCAGCCCTCTGGGGGCGGGAGGTGACGAGCAGTACTTC. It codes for CASSPLGAGGDEQYF.

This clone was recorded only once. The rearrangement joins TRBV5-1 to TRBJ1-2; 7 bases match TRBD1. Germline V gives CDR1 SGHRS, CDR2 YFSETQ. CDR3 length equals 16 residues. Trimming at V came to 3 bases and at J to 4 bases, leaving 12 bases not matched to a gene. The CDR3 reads CASSWAPTGSGYGYTF. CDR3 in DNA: TGCGCCAGCAGCTGGGCCCCGACAGGGAGTGGCTATGGCTACACCTTC.

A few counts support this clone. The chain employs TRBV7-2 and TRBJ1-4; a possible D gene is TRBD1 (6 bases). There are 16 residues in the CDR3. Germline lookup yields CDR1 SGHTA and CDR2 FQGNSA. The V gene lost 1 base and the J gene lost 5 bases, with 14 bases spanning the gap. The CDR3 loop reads CASSLGQTGTNEKLFF. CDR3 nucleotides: TGTGCCAGCAGCTTAGGGCAGACAGGCACCAATGAAAAACTGTTTTTT.

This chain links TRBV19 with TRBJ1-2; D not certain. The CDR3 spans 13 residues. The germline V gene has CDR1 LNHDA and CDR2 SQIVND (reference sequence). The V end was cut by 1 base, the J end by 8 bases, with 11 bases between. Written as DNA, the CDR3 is TGTGCCAGTAGTATAGCTGGAGCTGGGGGCTACACCTTC. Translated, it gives CASSIAGAGGYTF.

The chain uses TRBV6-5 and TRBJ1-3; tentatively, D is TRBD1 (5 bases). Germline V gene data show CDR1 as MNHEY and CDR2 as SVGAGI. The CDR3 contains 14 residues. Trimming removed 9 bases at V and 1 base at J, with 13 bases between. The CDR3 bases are TGTGCCAGTTCTTCAGGGCCATCTGGAAACACCATATATTTT. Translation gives CASSSGPSGNTIYF.

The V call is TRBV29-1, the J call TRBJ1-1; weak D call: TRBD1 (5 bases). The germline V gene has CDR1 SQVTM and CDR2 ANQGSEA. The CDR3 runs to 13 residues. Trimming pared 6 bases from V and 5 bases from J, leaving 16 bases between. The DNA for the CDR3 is TGCAGCGTCCCTAGGTCGGGGGGTACTGAAGCTTTCTTT. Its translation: CSVPRSGGTEAFF.

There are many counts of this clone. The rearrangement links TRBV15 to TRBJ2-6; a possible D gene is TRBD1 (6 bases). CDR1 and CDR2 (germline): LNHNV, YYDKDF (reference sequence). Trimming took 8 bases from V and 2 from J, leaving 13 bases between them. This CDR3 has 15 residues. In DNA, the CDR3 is TGTGCCACCGCTGAGGGGGAAGCTGGGGCCAACGTCCTGACTTTC. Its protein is CATAEGEAGANVLTF.

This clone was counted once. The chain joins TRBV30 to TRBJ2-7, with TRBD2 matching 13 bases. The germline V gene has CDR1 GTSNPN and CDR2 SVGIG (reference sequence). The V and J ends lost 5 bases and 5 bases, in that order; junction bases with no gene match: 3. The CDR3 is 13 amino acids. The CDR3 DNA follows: TGTGCCTGGGGAGGACTAGCGGGAGACGAGCAGTACTTC. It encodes CAWGGLAGDEQYF.

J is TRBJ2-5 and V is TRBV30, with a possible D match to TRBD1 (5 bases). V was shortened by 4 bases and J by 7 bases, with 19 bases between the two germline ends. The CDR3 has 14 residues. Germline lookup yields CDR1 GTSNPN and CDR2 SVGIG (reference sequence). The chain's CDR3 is CAWNGIGAGGTQYF. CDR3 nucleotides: TGTGCCTGGAATGGGATAGGGGCTGGTGGGACCCAGTACTTC.

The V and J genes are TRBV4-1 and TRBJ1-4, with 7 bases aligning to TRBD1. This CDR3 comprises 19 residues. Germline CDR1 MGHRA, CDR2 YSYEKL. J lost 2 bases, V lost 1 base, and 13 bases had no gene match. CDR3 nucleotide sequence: TGCGCCAGCAGCCAAGGGCCCCCTCCAGGGGGTAGTACTAATGAAAAACTGTTTTTT. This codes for CASSQGPPPGGSTNEKLFF.